A single sample is the source of the 14 T cell receptor beta chains below, sequenced in a study of cytomegalovirus exposure and HLA in healthy donors. The PCR employed 60 Vbeta primers together with 13 Jbeta primers. Profiling relied on immunoSEQ multiplex PCR, and the TCRdb table lists in-frame clones only, not all of them. The sample includes around 200,000 clones, more than 65% of them seen just once. The material sequenced was PBMCs. The receptors stem from a girl aged 2-10 years in good health and CMV-seropositive.

The rearrangement links TRBV6-6 to TRBJ1-5, with 7 bases lining up with TRBD1. The CDR3 is made up of 14 amino acids. V lost 4 bases, J lost 4 bases, and 4 bases stayed unmatched. Looked up from germline, CDR1 is MNHNY and CDR2 is SVGAGI (reference sequence). This CDR3 reads CASSWGQLNQPQHF. CDR3 nucleotides: TGTGCCAGCAGTTGGGGACAGTTAAATCAGCCCCAGCATTTT.

The rearrangement links TRBV9 to TRBJ2-2; D perhaps matches TRBD2 (5 bases). V gave up 4 bases and J gave up 6 bases, with 25 bases separating them. The CDR3 covers 18 residues. The V gene's germline CDR1 is SGDLS and CDR2 YYNGEE. The CDR3 DNA sequence: TGTGCCAGCAGCTTCAGATCTGTCGGGGAGAAGGGTTCCGGGGAGCTGTTTTTT. It encodes CASSFRSVGEKGSGELFF.

With respect to this clone: Additional DNA sequences in this sample encode the identical CDR3. V usage is TRBV28 and J usage is TRBJ1-2; maybe TRBD1 (6 bases). CDR3 length equals 13 residues. V dropped 2 bases and J dropped 4 bases, with 8 bases sitting between them. Germline loops: CDR1 MDHEN, CDR2 SYDVKM. Here the CDR3 reads CASSLRGSYGYTF. The CDR3 DNA sequence: TGTGCCAGCAGTTTAAGGGGGAGCTATGGCTACACCTTC.

This chain joins TRBV5-1 and TRBJ2-7; 8 positions match TRBD2. V gave up 6 bases and J gave up 6 bases; unmatched junction bases: 5. The CDR3 is 12 residues long. The germline gives CDR1 SGHRS, CDR2 YFSETQ. CDR3: CASTPGGGEQYF. The CDR3 DNA follows: TGCGCCAGCACCCCGGGGGGGGGCGAGCAGTACTTC.

The chain carries TRBV7-9 and TRBJ2-7; a possible D gene is TRBD2 (5 bases). Trimming cost V 1 base and J 4 bases, with 17 bases left between them. CDR3 length: 16 amino acids. The germline V gene has CDR1 SEHNR and CDR2 FQNEAQ (reference sequence). The CDR3 DNA reads TGTGCCAGCAGCTTAGGGGGTGCGGAACGAGGGTACGAGCAGTACTTC. Translated: CASSLGGAERGYEQYF.

V usage is TRBV19 and J usage is TRBJ2-7, with TRBD1 matching 9 bases. V shed 3 bases, J shed 4 bases, and the junction held 10 bases outside the gene matches. The CDR3 length is 16 residues. CDR1 LNHDA and CDR2 SQIVND come from the germline V gene (reference sequence). CDR3 in DNA: TGTGCCAGTAGTATCCAGTGGACAGGGGAAGGGTACGAGCAGTACTTC. The encoded protein is CASSIQWTGEGYEQYF.

The chain carries TRBV4-1 and TRBJ2-2; D is perhaps TRBD1 (5 bases). The CDR3 has 17 amino acids. Germline lookup yields CDR1 MGHRA and CDR2 YSYEKL. The germline V and J ends were trimmed by 3 bases and 1 base, with 15 bases remaining between them. The CDR3: CASSQVPRGRNTGELFF. As DNA, the CDR3 is TGCGCCAGCAGCCAGGTCCCAAGGGGTAGGAACACCGGGGAGCTGTTTTTT.

V gene TRBV7-8 combines with J gene TRBJ2-5; 7 bases map to TRBD1. Germline V lookup: CDR1 SGHVS, CDR2 FQNEAQ. The CDR3 length is 16 residues. The ends lost 2 bases at V and 4 bases at J; junction bases unmatched: 10. The CDR3 loop reads CASSLNEGAIRETQYF. In DNA, the CDR3 is TGTGCCAGCAGCTTAAACGAGGGGGCGATCAGAGAGACCCAGTACTTC. The full variable domain, with the rest looked up from reference TRBV7-8 and TRBJ2-5, is GAGVSQSPRYKVAKRGQDVALRCDPISGHVSLFWYQQALGQGPEFLTYFQNEAQLDKSGLPSDRFFAERPEGSVSTLKIQRTQQEDSAVYLCASSLNEGAIRETQYFGPGTRLLVL.

This clone has only a few counts. The chain is built from TRBV5-6 and TRBJ1-3; D unclear. Germline CDR1 reads SGHDT; CDR2 reads YYEEEE. Deletions cut 4 bases from V and 3 bases from J, with 8 bases between. The CDR3 loop spans 13 amino acids. CDR3: CASSRENGNTIYF. CDR3 nucleotides: TGTGCCAGCAGCCGGGAGAATGGAAACACCATATATTTT.

This clone has a single count. One junction end disagrees with the germline gene, perhaps due to a read error. The chain carries TRBV6-9 and TRBJ2-5; 8 bases line up with TRBD2. The CDR3 is 15 amino acids. The germline V gene has CDR1 MNHGY and CDR2 SVAAGI. The CDR3 sequence is CASNYASGYQETQYF. For the CDR3, the DNA is TGTGCCAGCAATTATGCTAGCGGGTACCAAGAGACCCAGTACTTC.

CDR3: CASSARSYEQYF. For the CDR3, the DNA is TGTGCCAGCAGCGCGAGGAGCTACGAGCAGTACTTC. V gene TRBV11-3 combines with J gene TRBJ2-7; no reliable D call. V was pared by 5 bases and J by 3 bases, with 8 bases between. From germline, CDR1 is SGHNT and CDR2 YENEEA. The CDR3 sequence is 12 residues long.

The chain uses TRBV2 and TRBJ1-5, with a weak D call TRBD1 (6 bases). Trimming took off 7 bases at V and 3 bases at J, with 16 bases between the two ends. The CDR3 runs 15 residues. Germline CDR1 reads SNHLY; CDR2 reads FYNNEI. The DNA for the CDR3 is TGTGCCAGCACCCCAGCCGGGACACTCAATCAGCCCCAGCATTTT. Translating gives CASTPAGTLNQPQHF.

This chain connects TRBV6-1 to TRBJ1-2, with TRBD1 matching over 9 bases. CDR3 size: 15 residues. The germline CDR1 and CDR2 sequences are MNHNS and SASEGT. Trimming removed 6 bases from V and 2 bases from J; junction bases left unmatched: 7. The CDR3 nucleotides read TGTGCCAGCAGACCAACAGGGGGCACGAACTATGGCTACACCTTC. This codes for CASRPTGGTNYGYTF.

The chain carries TRBV18 and TRBJ1-2; D is unclear. The CDR3 covers 15 residues. Trimming took off 1 base at V and 5 bases at J, with 14 bases between the two ends. Germline-derived CDR1 and CDR2 are KGHSH and LQKENI. In nucleotides, the CDR3 is TGTGCCAGCTCACCACTTGGAGGCCCGCAGTATGGCTACACCTTC. Its protein is CASSPLGGPQYGYTF.